The subject of this entry is one T cell receptor beta chain. The sample is drawn from a study of technical replicates of blood from four donors. The CDR3 is made up of 16 amino acids. Germline values: CDR1 SGHVS, CDR2 FNYEAQ. V gave up 5 bases and J gave up 4 bases; unmatched junction bases: 11. Sequenced by immunoSEQ multiplex PCR; TCRdb stores in-frame clones only, minus some. The sample has 60,000 to 95,000 clones; around 91% are singletons. The chain joins TRBV7-6 to TRBJ2-5; 9 bases agree with TRBD1. The clonotype comes from a human donor in good health. Some clones in this sample may be carry-over from other donors' samples. Input material: T cells isolated from PBMCs. Here the CDR3 reads CASSPRQGVPRETQYF. CDR3 DNA: TGTGCCAGCAGCCCTAGACAGGGGGTCCCTCGAGAGACCCAGTACTTC.